This T cell receptor (beta chain) was identified in a study of regulatory T cells in long-lasting Graves disease. The wider study: Antithyroid drug exposure in newly diagnosed Graves' patients had lasted under 3 months. Study findings and constraints: It was in persistent disease that TRBV28, TRBJ1-2 and TRBJ2-5 were favored.

With regard to this clonotype: The antigen is unknown.

Construction of TCR beta libraries relied on iRepertoire HTBI primers and on Arm-PCR targeting CDR3 regions. TCRdb fed the multiplex PCR reads into MiXCR, producing one record per CDR3 protein. The sample has 400,000 to 450,000 distinct CDR3 sequences; over 15% are singletons. CDR3 size: 13 residues. Germline V gene data show CDR1 as SGDLS and CDR2 as YYNGEE. Trimming removed 0 bases at V and 4 bases at J, with 6 bases between. Time point noted: newly diagnosed GD, antithyroid drugs for less than 3 months. The TCR library was prepared using RNA isolated from PBMCs. Diagnosing Graves' disease relied on the American Thyroid Association guidelines. This sample was also put to use in a study of T cells in Graves' hyperthyroidism and ophthalmopathy.

The receptor's source is a young woman with Graves disease. This material consisted of peripheral blood mononuclear cells (PBMCs), taken at new diagnosis, from a patient treated with antithyroid drugs. This chain uses TRBV9 with TRBJ2-3; D remains ambiguous. The CDR3 sequence: CASSVEPADTQYF. The DNA of the CDR3 is TGTGCCAGCAGCGTAGAACCAGCAGATACGCAGTATTTT.